Shown below are 16 T cell receptor beta chains from a single sample sequenced in a study of blood T cells in healthy people across ages. The second PCR ran about 7 to 12 cycles with a sample-barcoded 5' primer and J-beta primers. One entry per CDR3 protein results from TCRdb running MiXCR on the 5' RACE reads. This table has 1.5 million to 2 million distinct CDR3 sequences, roughly two fifths appearing once. The sample comprised blood. Source of these receptors: a human donor in good health.

As regards this clonotype: The junction does not match germline at one end; this may be a read error. This chain joins TRBV7-2 and TRBJ2-5; D is possibly TRBD1 (8 bases). The CDR3 contains 18 residues. Germline values: CDR1 SGHTA, CDR2 FQGNSA. The CDR3 reads CANSLVHRGGLGRETQYF. The CDR3 nucleotides read TGTGCCAACAGCTTAGTCCACAGGGGGGGGTTGGGTCGAGAGACCCAGTACTTC.

This chain connects TRBV18 to TRBJ1-2; weak D call: TRBD1 (5 bases). There are 16 residues in the CDR3. The germline V gene encodes CDR1 KGHSH and CDR2 LQKENI. Trimming removed 3 bases at V and 3 bases at J, with 17 bases between. CDR3 in DNA: TGTGCCAGCTCACCGGGGGGTTCGCGGCAGGACTATGGCTACACCTTC. Amino acids: CASSPGGSRQDYGYTF.

V and J are TRBV9 and TRBJ2-7; 7 bases align to TRBD1. Trimming at V came to 4 bases and at J to 6 bases, leaving 13 bases not matched to a gene. Germline V gives CDR1 SGDLS, CDR2 YYNGEE. This CDR3 is built from 15 residues. CDR3 in DNA: TGTGCCAGCAGCCCTCGAGGGACAGTTTCGGGCGAGCAGTACTTC. Amino acids: CASSPRGTVSGEQYF.

The chain combines TRBV5-1 with TRBJ1-2; 7 bases fit TRBD1. The V gene end was trimmed by 3 bases and the J gene end by 6 bases; junction bases not matched to a gene: 8. CDR1 is SGHRS and CDR2 is YFSETQ in the germline V gene. The CDR3 has 14 residues. CDR3 in DNA: TGCGCCAGCAGCTACAGGGGCCTAGTGGATGGCTACACCTTC. It specifies CASSYRGLVDGYTF. The full variable domain, completed using reference TRBV5-1 and TRBJ1-2, is KAGVTQTPRYLIKTRGQQVTLSCSPISGHRSVSWYQQTPGQGLQFLFEYFSETQRNKGNFPGRFSGRQFSNSRSEMNVSTLELGDSALYLCASSYRGLVDGYTFGSGTRLTVV.

A few counts support this clonotype. This chain joins TRBV7-2 and TRBJ2-1; 9 positions agree with TRBD1. The CDR3 has 15 amino acids. The junction had 9 bases not matched to a gene; V was cut back by 4 bases and J by 8 bases. Germline V CDR1 and CDR2: SGHTA, FQGNSA. The chain's CDR3 is CASSSGTGWLDEQFF. Here the CDR3 DNA reads TGTGCCAGCAGCTCCGGGACAGGGTGGTTGGATGAGCAGTTCTTC.

The rearrangement links TRBV7-2 to TRBJ2-5, with 8 bases aligning to TRBD1. Unmatched junction bases numbered 9, after V lost 5 bases and J lost 4 bases. The CDR3 spans 15 residues. Germline V lookup: CDR1 SGHTA, CDR2 FQGNSA. The CDR3 loop is CASSGRGRSGETQYF. The CDR3 DNA reads TGTGCCAGCAGCGGCAGGGGGCGAAGTGGAGAGACCCAGTACTTC.

J is TRBJ2-7 and V is TRBV12-3 or TRBV12-4; 13 bases fit TRBD2. This CDR3 is built from 17 residues. V lost 3 bases and J lost 0; bases outside the gene matches: 5. In nucleotides, the CDR3 is TGTGCCAGCAGTTTCACTAGCGGGGGGGGAGGCTCCTACGAGCAGTACTTC. It encodes CASSFTSGGGGSYEQYF.

The chain is built from TRBV15 and TRBJ1-4; D not resolved. Trimming cost V 3 bases and J 7 bases, with 9 bases left between them. The CDR3 has 13 amino acids. Germline V gene lookup returns CDR1 LNHNV and CDR2 YYDKDF (reference sequence). CDR3 nucleotides: TGTGCCACCAGCAGGGGCATCAGTGAAAAACTGTTTTTT. It specifies CATSRGISEKLFF.

This chain joins TRBV12-5 and TRBJ2-3, with D possibly being TRBD2 (5 bases). Germline lookup yields CDR1 LGHNT and CDR2 FRNRAP. V lost 5 bases, J lost 9 bases, and 15 bases lay in between. The CDR3 contains 13 residues. The CDR3 loop reads CASGPRGLVTQYF. The CDR3 DNA reads TGTGCTAGTGGTCCTCGAGGGCTAGTAACGCAGTATTTT.

This clonotype has only a few counts. The genes are TRBV28 and TRBJ2-5; the D gene is possibly TRBD2 (6 bases). V lost 5 bases and J 1 base, leaving 14 bases between the germline ends. This CDR3 is 15 amino acids long. The V gene's germline CDR1 is MDHEN and CDR2 SYDVKM. The CDR3 protein is CASSRKLGGQETQYF. CDR3 coding DNA: TGTGCCAGCAGTCGAAAGTTGGGGGGCCAAGAGACCCAGTACTTC.

The chain uses TRBV20-1 and TRBJ1-1, with a weak D call TRBD1 (5 bases). The CDR3 runs to 14 residues. Germline V gives CDR1 DFQATT, CDR2 SNEGSKA (reference sequence). Trimming took off 4 bases at V and 3 bases at J, with 15 bases between the two ends. Written as DNA, the CDR3 is TGCAGTGCTATAAAGGGGCCGGTGGACACTGAAGCTTTCTTT. This gives the protein CSAIKGPVDTEAFF.

This chain links TRBV29-1 with TRBJ2-7; no clear D. The CDR3 totals 14 residues. Germline V gene sequence: CDR1 SQVTM, CDR2 ANQGSEA. The V end lost 7 bases, the J end lost 1 base, and 17 bases lay between the germline ends. The CDR3 coding sequence is TGCAGCGGTGGAGCGAGTCAGCAGTCCTACGAGCAGTACTTC. Its translation: CSGGASQQSYEQYF.

With respect to this clonotype: Its ends do not fully match the called genes, so a read error is possible. This sequence joins TRBV4-3 and TRBJ1-4; D is uncertain. Germline values: CDR1 LGHNA, CDR2 YSLEER. The CDR3 totals 16 residues. The CDR3 region is CASSQGPSTGNEELFF. As DNA, the CDR3 is TGCGCCAGCAGCCAAGGGCCTTCGACGGGGAATGAAGAACTGTTTTTT.

This clonotype was observed a handful of times. The rearrangement joins TRBV5-1 to TRBJ2-3; 10 positions match TRBD1. V shed 1 base, J shed 4 bases, and the junction held 3 bases outside the gene matches. Germline V gene sequence: CDR1 SGHRS, CDR2 YFSETQ. CDR3 length equals 15 residues. This CDR3 is CASSLRGQGSDTQYF. CDR3 DNA sequence: TGCGCCAGCAGCTTGAGGGGACAGGGGTCAGATACGCAGTATTTT.

The chain is built from TRBV20-1 and TRBJ1-1; 8 bases map to TRBD1. The V and J ends lost 5 bases and 8 bases, in that order; junction bases with no gene match: 13. The CDR3 is 14 residues long. The germline V gene has CDR1 DFQATT and CDR2 SNEGSKA (reference sequence). CDR3 in DNA: TGCAGTGCTGAAAGTGGGGTAAGACAGGGGGAAGCTTTCTTT. It yields the protein CSAESGVRQGEAFF.

As DNA, the CDR3 is TGCGCCAGCAGCTTGGAGGGACTGTTCACAGATACGCAGTATTTT. Protein sequence: CASSLEGLFTDTQYF. The V call is TRBV5-1, the J call TRBJ2-3; a possible D gene is TRBD2 (6 bases). Trimming removed 0 bases at V and 2 bases at J, with 10 bases between. CDR1 and CDR2 (germline): SGHRS, YFSETQ. This CDR3 has 15 residues. Drawing the rest from reference TRBV5-1 and TRBJ2-3, the complete variable domain is KAGVTQTPRYLIKTRGQQVTLSCSPISGHRSVSWYQQTPGQGLQFLFEYFSETQRNKGNFPGRFSGRQFSNSRSEMNVSTLELGDSALYLCASSLEGLFTDTQYFGPGTRLTVL.